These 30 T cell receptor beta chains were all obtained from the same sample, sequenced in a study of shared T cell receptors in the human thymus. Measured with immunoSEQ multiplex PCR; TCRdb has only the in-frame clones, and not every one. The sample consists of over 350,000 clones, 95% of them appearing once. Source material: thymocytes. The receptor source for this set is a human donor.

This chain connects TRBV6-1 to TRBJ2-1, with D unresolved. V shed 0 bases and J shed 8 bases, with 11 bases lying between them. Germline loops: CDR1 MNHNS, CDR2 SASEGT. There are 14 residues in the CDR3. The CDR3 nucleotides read TGTGCCAGCAGTGAAGCGCCTTATCCCGATGAGCAGTTCTTC. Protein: CASSEAPYPDEQFF.

CDR3 protein: CASSFTSGTGGPGYTF. Written as DNA, the CDR3 is TGTGCCAGCAGCTTCACCTCCGGGACAGGGGGTCCTGGCTACACCTTC. The chain has TRBV7-9 and TRBJ1-2, with 11 bases aligning to TRBD1. CDR3 size: 16 residues. CDR1 is SEHNR, CDR2 FQNEAQ, per germline (reference sequence). After removal of 3 bases from V and 7 bases from J, the junction contained 10 bases not matched to a gene. Variable domain in full (rest from reference TRBV7-9 and TRBJ1-2): DTGVSQNPRHKITKRGQNVTFRCDPISEHNRLYWYRQTLGQGPEFLTYFQNEAQLEKSRLLSDRFSAERPKGSFSTLEIQRTEQGDSAMYLCASSFTSGTGGPGYTFGSGTRLTVV.

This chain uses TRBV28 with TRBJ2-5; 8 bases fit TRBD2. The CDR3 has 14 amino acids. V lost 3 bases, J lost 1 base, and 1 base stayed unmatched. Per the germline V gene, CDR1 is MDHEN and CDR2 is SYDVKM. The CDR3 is CASSFGLAQETQYF. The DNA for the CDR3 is TGTGCCAGCAGTTTCGGACTAGCCCAAGAGACCCAGTACTTC.

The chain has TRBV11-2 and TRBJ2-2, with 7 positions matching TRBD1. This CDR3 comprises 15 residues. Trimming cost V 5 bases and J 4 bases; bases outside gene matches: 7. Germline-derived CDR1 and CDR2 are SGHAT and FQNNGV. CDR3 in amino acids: CASSPADRLTGELFF. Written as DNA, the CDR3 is TGTGCCAGCAGCCCGGCGGACAGGCTCACCGGGGAGCTGTTTTTT.

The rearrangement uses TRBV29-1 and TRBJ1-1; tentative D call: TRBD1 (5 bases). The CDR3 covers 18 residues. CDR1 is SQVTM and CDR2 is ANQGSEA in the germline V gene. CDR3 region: CRINEVVQSGAMNTEAFF. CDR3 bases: TGCAGAATTAATGAAGTGGTTCAGTCCGGGGCGATGAACACTGAAGCTTTCTTT.

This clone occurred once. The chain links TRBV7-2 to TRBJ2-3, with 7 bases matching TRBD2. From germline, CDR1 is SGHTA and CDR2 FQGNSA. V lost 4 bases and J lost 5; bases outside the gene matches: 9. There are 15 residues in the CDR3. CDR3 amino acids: CASSSGGSRGDTQYF. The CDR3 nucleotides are TGTGCCAGCAGCTCCGGCGGGAGTAGGGGAGATACGCAGTATTTT.

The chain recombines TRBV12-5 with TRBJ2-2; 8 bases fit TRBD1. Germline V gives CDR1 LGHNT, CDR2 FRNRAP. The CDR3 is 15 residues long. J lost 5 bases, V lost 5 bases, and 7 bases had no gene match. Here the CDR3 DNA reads TGTGCTAGTGGTCCCGGACAGGGTGGGACCGGGGAGCTGTTTTTT. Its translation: CASGPGQGGTGELFF.

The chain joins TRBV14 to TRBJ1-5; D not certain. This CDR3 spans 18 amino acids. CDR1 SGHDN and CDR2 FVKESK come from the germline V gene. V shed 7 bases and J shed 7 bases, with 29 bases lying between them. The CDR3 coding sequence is TGTGCCAGCATGAGGCCGACGGGAGACGATGGTATGGGCCAGCCCCAGCATTTT. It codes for CASMRPTGDDGMGQPQHF.

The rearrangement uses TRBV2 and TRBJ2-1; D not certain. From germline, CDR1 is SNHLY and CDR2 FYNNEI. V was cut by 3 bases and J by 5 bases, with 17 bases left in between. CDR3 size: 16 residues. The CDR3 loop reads CASSDLLGMVNNEQFF. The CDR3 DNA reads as TGTGCCAGCAGTGATTTATTGGGGATGGTCAACAATGAGCAGTTCTTC. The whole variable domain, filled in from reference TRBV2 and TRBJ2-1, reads EPEVTQTPSHQVTQMGQEVILRCVPISNHLYFYWYRQILGQKVEFLVSFYNNEISEKSEIFDDQFSVERPDGSNFTLKIRSTKLEDSAMYFCASSDLLGMVNNEQFFGPGTRLTVL.

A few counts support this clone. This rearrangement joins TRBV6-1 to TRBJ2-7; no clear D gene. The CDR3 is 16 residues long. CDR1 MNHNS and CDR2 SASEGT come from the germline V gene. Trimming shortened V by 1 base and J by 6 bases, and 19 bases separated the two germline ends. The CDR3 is CASSEVWYWGKGEQYF. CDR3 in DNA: TGTGCCAGCAGTGAAGTTTGGTATTGGGGAAAAGGCGAGCAGTACTTC.

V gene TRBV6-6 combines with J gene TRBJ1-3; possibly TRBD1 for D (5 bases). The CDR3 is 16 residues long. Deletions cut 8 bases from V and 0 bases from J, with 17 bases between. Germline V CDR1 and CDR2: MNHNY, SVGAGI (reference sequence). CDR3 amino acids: CASVTNRLFSGNTIYF. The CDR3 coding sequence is TGTGCCAGCGTGACAAACAGGTTATTCTCTGGAAACACCATATATTTT.

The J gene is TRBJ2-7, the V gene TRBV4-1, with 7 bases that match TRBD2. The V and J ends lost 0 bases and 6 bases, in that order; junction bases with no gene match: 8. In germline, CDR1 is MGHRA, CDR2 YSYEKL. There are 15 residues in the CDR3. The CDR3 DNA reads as TGCGCCAGCAGCCAAGAGGCGGGAGTTGGTAGCGAGCAGTACTTC. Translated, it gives CASSQEAGVGSEQYF.

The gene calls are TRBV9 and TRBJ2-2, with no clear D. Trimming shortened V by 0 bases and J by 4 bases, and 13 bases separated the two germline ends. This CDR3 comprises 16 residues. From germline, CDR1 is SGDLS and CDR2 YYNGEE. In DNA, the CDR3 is TGTGCCAGCAGCGTAGCTAAGAGCTCCCGCACCGGGGAGCTGTTTTTT. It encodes CASSVAKSSRTGELFF.

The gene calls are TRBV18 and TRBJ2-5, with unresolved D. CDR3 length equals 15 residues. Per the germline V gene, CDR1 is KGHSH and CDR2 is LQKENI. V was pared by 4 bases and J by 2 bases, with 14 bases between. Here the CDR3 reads CASSLRPGRQETQYF. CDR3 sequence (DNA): TGTGCCAGCTCACTCCGACCGGGCAGGCAAGAGACCCAGTACTTC. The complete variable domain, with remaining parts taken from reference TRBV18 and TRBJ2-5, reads NAGVMQNPRHLVRRRGQEARLRCSPMKGHSHVYWYRQLPEEGLKFMVYLQKENIIDESGMPKERFSAEFPKEGPSILRIQQVVRGDSAAYFCASSLRPGRQETQYFGPGTRLLVL.

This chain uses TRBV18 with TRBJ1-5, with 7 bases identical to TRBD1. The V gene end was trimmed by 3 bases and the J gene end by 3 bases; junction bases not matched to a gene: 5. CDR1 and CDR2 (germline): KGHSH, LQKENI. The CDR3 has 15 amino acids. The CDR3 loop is CASSPQTGINQPQHF. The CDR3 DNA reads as TGTGCCAGCTCACCCCAGACAGGGATCAATCAGCCCCAGCATTTT.

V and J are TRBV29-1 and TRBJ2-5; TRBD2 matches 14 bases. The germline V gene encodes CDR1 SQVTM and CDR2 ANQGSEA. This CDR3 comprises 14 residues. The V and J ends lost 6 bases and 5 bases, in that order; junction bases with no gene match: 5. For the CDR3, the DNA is TGCAGCGTCGGACTAGCGGGAGGATACGAGACCCAGTACTTC. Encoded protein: CSVGLAGGYETQYF.

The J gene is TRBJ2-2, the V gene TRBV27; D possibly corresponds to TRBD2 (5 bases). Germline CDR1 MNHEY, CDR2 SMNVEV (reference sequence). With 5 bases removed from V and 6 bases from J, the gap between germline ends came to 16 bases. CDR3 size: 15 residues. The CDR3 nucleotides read TGTGCCAGCAGTCCCCCACACCGAGGGTCCGGGGAGCTGTTTTTT. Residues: CASSPPHRGSGELFF.

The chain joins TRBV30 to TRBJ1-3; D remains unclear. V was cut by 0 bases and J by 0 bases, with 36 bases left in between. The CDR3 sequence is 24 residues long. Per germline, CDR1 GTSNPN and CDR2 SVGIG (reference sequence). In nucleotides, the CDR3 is TGTGCCTGGAGTGTATCGCGGGGAGGGTACGATCCCACTCTTCCCCCGTTCTCTGGAAACACCATATATTTT. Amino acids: CAWSVSRGGYDPTLPPFSGNTIYF.

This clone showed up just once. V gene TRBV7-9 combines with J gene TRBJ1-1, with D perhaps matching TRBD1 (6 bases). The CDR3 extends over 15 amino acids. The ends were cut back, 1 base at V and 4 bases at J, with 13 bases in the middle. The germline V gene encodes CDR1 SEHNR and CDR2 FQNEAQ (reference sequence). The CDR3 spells CASSLDRGAVTEAFF. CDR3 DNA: TGTGCCAGCAGCTTAGATCGGGGGGCGGTCACTGAAGCTTTCTTT.

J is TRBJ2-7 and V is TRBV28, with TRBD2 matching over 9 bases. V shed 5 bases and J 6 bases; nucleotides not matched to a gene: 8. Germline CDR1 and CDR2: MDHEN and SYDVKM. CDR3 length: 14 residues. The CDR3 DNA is TGTGCCAGCAGTACCCCGGGACTAGCTGGCGAGCAGTACTTC. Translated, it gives CASSTPGLAGEQYF.

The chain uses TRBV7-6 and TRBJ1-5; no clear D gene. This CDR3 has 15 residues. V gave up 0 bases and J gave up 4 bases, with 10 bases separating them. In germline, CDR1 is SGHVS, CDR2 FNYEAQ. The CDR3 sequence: CASSLAAGANQPQHF. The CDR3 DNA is TGTGCCAGCAGCTTAGCGGCGGGAGCAAATCAGCCCCAGCATTTT.

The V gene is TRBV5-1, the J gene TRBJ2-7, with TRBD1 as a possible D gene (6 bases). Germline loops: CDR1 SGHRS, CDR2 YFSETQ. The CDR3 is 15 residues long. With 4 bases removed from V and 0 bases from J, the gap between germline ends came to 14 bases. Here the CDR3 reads CASSPDRSGSYEQYF. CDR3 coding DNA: TGCGCCAGCAGCCCCGACAGGTCAGGCTCCTACGAGCAGTACTTC.

The CDR3 loop is CASSPNSGTQGGEQFF. CDR3 DNA: TGTGCCAGCAGCCCTAATAGCGGGACCCAGGGCGGTGAGCAGTTCTTC. The chain carries TRBV11-2 and TRBJ2-1; 8 nucleotides agree with TRBD2. The V gene end was trimmed by 5 bases and the J gene end by 9 bases; junction bases not matched to a gene: 15. The CDR3 has 16 amino acids. Germline lookup yields CDR1 SGHAT and CDR2 FQNNGV.

For the CDR3, the DNA is TGCAGCGCGCACCGGAAAACGAATGAAAAACTGTTTTTT. It codes for CSAHRKTNEKLFF. V and J are TRBV29-1 and TRBJ1-4; the D is unclear. The CDR3 consists of 13 residues. Germline assignment: CDR1 SQVTM and CDR2 ANQGSEA. The V and J ends lost 7 bases and 5 bases respectively, with 14 bases between them.

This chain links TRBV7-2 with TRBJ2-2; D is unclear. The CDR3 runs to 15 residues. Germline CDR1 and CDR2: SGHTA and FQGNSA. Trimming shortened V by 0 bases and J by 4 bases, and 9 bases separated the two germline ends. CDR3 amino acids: CASSLAPDGTGELFF. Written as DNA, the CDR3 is TGTGCCAGCAGCTTAGCGCCAGATGGCACCGGGGAGCTGTTTTTT.

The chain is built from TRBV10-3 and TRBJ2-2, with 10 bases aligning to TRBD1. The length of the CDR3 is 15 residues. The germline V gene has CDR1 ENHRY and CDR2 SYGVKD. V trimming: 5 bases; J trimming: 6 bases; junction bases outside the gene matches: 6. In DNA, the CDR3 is TGTGCCATCAGTAAGACAGGGGGCGCGCCCGGGGAGCTGTTTTTT. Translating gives CAISKTGGAPGELFF.

The CDR3 DNA sequence: TGTGCCAGCAGCTTGCTTGGCTCCTCTGGGGCCAACGTCCTGACTTTC. This sequence encodes CASSLLGSSGANVLTF. The chain links TRBV7-9 to TRBJ2-6; D call uncertain. The CDR3 totals 16 residues. V was trimmed by 3 bases and J by 0 bases, leaving 9 bases between them. Germline V gene data show CDR1 as SEHNR and CDR2 as FQNEAQ (reference sequence).

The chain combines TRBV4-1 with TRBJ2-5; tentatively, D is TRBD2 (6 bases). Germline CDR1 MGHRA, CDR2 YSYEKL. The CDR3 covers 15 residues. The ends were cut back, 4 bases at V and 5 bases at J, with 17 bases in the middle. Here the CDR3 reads CASSLECLAGETQYF. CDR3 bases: TGCGCCAGCAGCCTCGAGTGCCTGGCGGGGGAGACCCAGTACTTC.

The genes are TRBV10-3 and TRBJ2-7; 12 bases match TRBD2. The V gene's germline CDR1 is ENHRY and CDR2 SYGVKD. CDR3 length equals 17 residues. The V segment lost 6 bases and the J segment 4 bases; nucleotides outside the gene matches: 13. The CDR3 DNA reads TGTGCCATCAGGGACGACCCTATTCTAGCGGGAGGGTACGAGCAGTACTTC. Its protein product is CAIRDDPILAGGYEQYF.

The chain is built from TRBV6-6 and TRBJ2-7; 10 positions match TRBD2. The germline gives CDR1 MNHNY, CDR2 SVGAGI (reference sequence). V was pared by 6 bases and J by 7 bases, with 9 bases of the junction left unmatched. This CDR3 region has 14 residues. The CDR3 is CASRWTSGGGEQYF. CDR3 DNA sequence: TGTGCCAGCAGGTGGACTAGCGGTGGAGGTGAGCAGTACTTC.